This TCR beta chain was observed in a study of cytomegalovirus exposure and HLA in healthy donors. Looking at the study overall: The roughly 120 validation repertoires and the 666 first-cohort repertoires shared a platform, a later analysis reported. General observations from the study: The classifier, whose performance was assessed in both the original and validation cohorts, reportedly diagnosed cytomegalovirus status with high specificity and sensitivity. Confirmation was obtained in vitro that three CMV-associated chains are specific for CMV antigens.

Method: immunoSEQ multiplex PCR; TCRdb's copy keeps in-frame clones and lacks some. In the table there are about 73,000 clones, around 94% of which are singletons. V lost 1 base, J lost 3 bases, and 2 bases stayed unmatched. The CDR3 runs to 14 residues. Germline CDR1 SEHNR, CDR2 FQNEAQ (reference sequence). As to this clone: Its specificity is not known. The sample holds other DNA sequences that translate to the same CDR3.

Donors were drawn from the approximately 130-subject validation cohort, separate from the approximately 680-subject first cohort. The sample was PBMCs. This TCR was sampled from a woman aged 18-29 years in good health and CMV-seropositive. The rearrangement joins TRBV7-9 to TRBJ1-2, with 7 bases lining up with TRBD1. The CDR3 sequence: CASSLGQGHYGYTF. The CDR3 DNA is TGTGCCAGCAGCTTAGGACAGGGCCACTATGGCTACACCTTC.